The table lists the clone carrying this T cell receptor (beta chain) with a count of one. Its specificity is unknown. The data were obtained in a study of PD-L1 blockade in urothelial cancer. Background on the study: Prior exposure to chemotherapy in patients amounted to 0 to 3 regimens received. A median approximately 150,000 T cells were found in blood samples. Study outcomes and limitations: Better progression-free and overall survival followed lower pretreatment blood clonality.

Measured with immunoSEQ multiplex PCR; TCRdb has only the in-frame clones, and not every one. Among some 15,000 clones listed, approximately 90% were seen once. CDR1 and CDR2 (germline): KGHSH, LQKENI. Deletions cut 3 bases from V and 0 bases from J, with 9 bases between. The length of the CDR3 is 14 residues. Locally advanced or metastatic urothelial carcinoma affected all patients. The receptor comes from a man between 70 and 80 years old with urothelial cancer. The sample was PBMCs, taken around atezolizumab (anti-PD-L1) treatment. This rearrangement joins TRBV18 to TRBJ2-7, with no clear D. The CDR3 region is CASSPTTVSYEQYF. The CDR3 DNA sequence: TGTGCCAGCTCACCTACAACAGTCTCCTACGAGCAGTACTTC.